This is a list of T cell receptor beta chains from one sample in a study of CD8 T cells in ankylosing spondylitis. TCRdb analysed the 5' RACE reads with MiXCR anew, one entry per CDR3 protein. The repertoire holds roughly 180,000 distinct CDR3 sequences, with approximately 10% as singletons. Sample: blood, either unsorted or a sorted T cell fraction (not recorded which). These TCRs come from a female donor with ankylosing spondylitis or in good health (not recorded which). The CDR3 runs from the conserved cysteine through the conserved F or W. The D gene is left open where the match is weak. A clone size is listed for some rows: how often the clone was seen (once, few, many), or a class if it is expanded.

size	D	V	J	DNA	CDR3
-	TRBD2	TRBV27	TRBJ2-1	TGTGCCAGCAGTGTAGCGGGAGAAGGTGAGCAGTTCTTC	CASSVAGEGEQFF
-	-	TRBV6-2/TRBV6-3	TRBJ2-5	TGTGCCAGCAGTCCCCGGGAGCGAAAGGCGGAGACCCAGTACTTC	CASSPRERKAETQYF
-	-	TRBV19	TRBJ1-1	TGTGCCAGTAGTATGGGAAACACTGAAGCTTTCTTT	CASSMGNTEAFF
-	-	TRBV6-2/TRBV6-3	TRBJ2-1	TGTGCCAGCAGTTATGGTATCTGGGAGCAGTTCTTC	CASSYGIWEQFF
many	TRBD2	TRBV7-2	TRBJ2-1	TGTGCCAGCAGCCCCGCTAGCGGGTCCAATGAGCAGTTCTTC	CASSPASGSNEQFF
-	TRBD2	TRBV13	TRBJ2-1	TGTGCCAGCAGCTTTTTAGCGGGAGGGACCTACAATGAGCAGTTCTTC	CASSFLAGGTYNEQFF
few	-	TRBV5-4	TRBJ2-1	TGTGCCAGCAGCTTGTGGGAAGTTGGCAATGAGCAGTTCTTC	CASSLWEVGNEQFF
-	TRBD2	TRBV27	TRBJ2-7	TGTGCCAGCAAAATTTTCGGCGGGAGGGCCTACGAGCAGTACTTC	CASKIFGGRAYEQYF
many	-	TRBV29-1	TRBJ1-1	TGCAGCCTAACGGGAGCCGGCGGCTCTGAAGCTTTCTTT	CSLTGAGGSEAFF
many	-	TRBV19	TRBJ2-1	TGTGCCAGTAGTATGGGGGCCCTCCCTGCCGGTGAGCAGTTCTTC	CASSMGALPAGEQFF
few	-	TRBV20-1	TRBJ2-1	TGCAGTGCTATCCCCCTGGGCCGGACCTACAATGAGCAGTTCTTC	CSAIPLGRTYNEQFF
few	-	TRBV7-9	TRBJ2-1	TGTGCCAGCAGCTTATCCAGCAATGAGCAGTTCTTC	CASSLSSNEQFF
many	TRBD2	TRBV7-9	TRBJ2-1	TGTGCCAGCAGCGAAACTAGCGGGTTATACAATGAGCAGTTCTTC	CASSETSGLYNEQFF
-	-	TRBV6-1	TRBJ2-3	TGTGCCAGCAGTCCTTTGGAGGGGGCGACAGATACGCAGTATTTT	CASSPLEGATDTQYF
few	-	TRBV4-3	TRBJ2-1	TGCGCCAGCAGCCAAGATAAGACAGTAGGGTACTACAATGAGCAGTTCTTC	CASSQDKTVGYYNEQFF
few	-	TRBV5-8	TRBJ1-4	TGTGCCAGCAGCAGATGGACGGCCAATGAAAAACTGTTTTTT	CASSRWTANEKLFF
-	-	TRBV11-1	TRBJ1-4	TGTGCCAGCAGCCCGAAGGACAGACTCAATGAAAAACTGTTTTTT	CASSPKDRLNEKLFF
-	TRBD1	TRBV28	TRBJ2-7	TGTGCCAGCAGTTTTGTGGGGACAGAAGCGTCCTACGAGCAGTACTTC	CASSFVGTEASYEQYF
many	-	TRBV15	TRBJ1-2	TGTGCCACCAGCAGGACCCCAAGGACAGACTATGGCTACACCTTC	CATSRTPRTDYGYTF
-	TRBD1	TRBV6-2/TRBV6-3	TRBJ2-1	TGTGCCAGCAGTTACGGACAGGGTAATGAGCAGTTCTTC	CASSYGQGNEQFF
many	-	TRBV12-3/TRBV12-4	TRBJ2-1	TGTGCCAGCAGTAATAGCGTTGACAATGAGCAGTTCTTC	CASSNSVDNEQFF
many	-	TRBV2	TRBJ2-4	TGTGCCAGCAGTGAAGGAAGACAAAGCATTCAGTACTTC	CASSEGRQSIQYF
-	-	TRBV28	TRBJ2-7	TGTGCCAGCAACAAGGAAGGGGGGTTCTACGAGCAGTACTTC	CASNKEGGFYEQYF
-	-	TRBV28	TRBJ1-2	TGTGCCAGCAGCCTACGGGACCTTTGGGATGGCTACACCTTC	CASSLRDLWDGYTF
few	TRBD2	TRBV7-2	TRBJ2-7	TGTGCCAGCAGCTCAATAGCGGGAGGCCCTAATTACGAGCAGTACTTC	CASSSIAGGPNYEQYF
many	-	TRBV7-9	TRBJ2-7	TGTGCCAGCAGCCCAATAGGCAGCACCTACGAGCAGTACTTC	CASSPIGSTYEQYF
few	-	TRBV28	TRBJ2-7	TGTGCCAGCACCAGAAGGGGGCTAGCGGGCGAGATATCCTACGAGCAGTACTTC	CASTRRGLAGEISYEQYF
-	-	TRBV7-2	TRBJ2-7	TGTGCCAGCAGCCCCGAGGCGACCACCTACGAGCAGTACTTC	CASSPEATTYEQYF
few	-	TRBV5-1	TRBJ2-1	TGCGCCAGCAGCCCCGGGCTGGCTAGCGACAATGAGCAGTTCTTC	CASSPGLASDNEQFF
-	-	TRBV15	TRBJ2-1	TGTGCCACCAGCAGTTCAGGGGGGGCCTACAATGAGCAGTTCTTC	CATSSSGGAYNEQFF
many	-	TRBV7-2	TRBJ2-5	TGTGCCAGCAGCTCTTGGACTTCGCAAGAGACCCAGTACTTC	CASSSWTSQETQYF
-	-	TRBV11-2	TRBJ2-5	TGTGCCAGCAGCCGGTCGGAGGCCCGGGAGACCCAGTACTTC	CASSRSEARETQYF
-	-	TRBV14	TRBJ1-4	TGTGCCAGCAGCCCCTGGAGGGGAGCTAATGAAAAACTGTTTTTT	CASSPWRGANEKLFF
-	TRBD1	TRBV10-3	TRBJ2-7	TGTGCCATCAGCACGGGACAGGGGGAGGGATCCTACGAGCAGTACTTC	CAISTGQGEGSYEQYF
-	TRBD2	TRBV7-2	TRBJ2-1	TGTGCCAGCAGCTTAGCCCTAGCGGGAGGAGAGCAGTTCTTC	CASSLALAGGEQFF
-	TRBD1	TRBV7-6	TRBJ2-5	TGTGCCAGCAGCTTAGTTCCCGGGACAGAAGAGACCCAGTACTTC	CASSLVPGTEETQYF
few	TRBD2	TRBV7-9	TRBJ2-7	TGTGCCAGCAGCCGGACTAGCGGGAGTCAGTACTTC	CASSRTSGSQYF
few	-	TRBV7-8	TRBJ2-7	TGTGCCAGCAGCTTGACACTTACACGCTCCTACGAGCAGTACTTC	CASSLTLTRSYEQYF
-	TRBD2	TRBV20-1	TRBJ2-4	TGCAGTGCTAGCTGGGGGGGGGGAAACATTCAGTACTTC	CSASWGGGNIQYF
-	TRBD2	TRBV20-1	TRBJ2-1	TGCAGTGCGAGCTTGACTAGCGGGGGGTACTACAATGAGCAGTTCTTC	CSASLTSGGYYNEQFF
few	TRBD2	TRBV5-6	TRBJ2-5	TGTGCCAGCAGCGTAAGACTAGCGGCGCTTAAAGAGACCCAGTACTTC	CASSVRLAALKETQYF
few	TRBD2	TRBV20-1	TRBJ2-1	TGCAGTGCTAGAGAGAGACTAGCGGGAGGAACTAATGAGCAGTTCTTC	CSARERLAGGTNEQFF
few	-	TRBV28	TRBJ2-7	TGTGCCAGCAGTTTATTGGCGTCCCGACCGTTAGAGCAGTACTTC	CASSLLASRPLEQYF
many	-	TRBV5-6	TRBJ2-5	TGTGCCAGCAGCTTGGCTCGGGGGCTAACCCAAGAGACCCAGTACTTC	CASSLARGLTQETQYF
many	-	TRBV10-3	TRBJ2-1	TGTGCCATCAGTACGCACGTACAACAGGACAATGAGCAGTTCTTC	CAISTHVQQDNEQFF
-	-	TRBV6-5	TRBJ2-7	TGTGCCAGCAGTTACGCCTCCTTCGGCTACGAGCAGTACTTC	CASSYASFGYEQYF
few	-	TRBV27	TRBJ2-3	TGTGCCAGCAGTTATCAGCGTTATAGCACAGATACGCAGTATTTT	CASSYQRYSTDTQYF